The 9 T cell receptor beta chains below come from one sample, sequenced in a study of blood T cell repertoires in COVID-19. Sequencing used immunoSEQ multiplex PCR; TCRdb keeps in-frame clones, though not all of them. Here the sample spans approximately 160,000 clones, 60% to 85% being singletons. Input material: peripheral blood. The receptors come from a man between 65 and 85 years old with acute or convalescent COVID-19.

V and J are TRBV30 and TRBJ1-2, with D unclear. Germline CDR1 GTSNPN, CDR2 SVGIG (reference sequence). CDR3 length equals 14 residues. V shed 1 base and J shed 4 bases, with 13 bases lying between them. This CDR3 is CAWSGHEGFYGYTF. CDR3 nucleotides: TGTGCCTGGAGTGGACATGAGGGCTTCTATGGCTACACCTTC.

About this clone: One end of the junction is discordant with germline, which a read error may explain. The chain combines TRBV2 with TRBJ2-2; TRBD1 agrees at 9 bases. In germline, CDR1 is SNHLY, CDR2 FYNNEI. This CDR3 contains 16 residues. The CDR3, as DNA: TGTGCCAGCAATGAACAGGGGGCACAGAACACCGGGGAGCTGTTTTTT. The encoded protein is CASNEQGAQNTGELFF.

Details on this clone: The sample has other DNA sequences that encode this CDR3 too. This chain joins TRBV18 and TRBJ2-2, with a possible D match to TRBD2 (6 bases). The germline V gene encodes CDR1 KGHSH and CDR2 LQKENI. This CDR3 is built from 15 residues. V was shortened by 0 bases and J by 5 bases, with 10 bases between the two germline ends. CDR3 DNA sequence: TGTGCCAGCTCACCACCCTCCGGGGGTACCGGGGAGCTGTTTTTT. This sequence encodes CASSPPSGGTGELFF.

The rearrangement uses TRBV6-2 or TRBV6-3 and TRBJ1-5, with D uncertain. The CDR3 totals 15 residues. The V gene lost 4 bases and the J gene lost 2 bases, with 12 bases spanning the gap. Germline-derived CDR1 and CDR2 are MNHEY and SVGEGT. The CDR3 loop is CASSLMTGGNQPQHF. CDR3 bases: TGTGCCAGCAGTTTAATGACGGGTGGCAATCAGCCCCAGCATTTT.

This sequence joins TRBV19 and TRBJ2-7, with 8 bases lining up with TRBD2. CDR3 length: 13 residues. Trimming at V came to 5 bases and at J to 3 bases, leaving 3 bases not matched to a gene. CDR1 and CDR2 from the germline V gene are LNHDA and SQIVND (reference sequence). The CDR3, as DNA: TGTGCCAGTAGTCCGGGAGGGGGCTACGAGCAGTACTTC. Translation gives CASSPGGGYEQYF.

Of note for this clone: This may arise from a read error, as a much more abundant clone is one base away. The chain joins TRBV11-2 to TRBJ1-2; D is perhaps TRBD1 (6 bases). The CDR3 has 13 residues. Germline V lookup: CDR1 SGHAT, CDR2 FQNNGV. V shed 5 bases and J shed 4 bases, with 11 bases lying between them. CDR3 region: CASSPQGTYGYTF. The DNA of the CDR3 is TGTGCCAGCAGCCCCCAGGGGACCTATGGCTACACCTTC. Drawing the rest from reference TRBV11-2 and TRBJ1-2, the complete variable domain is EAGVAQSPRYKIIEKRQSVAFWCNPISGHATLYWYQQILGQGPKLLIQFQNNGVVDDSQLPKDRFSAERLKGVDSTLKIQPAKLEDSAVYLCASSPQGTYGYTFGSGTRLTVV.

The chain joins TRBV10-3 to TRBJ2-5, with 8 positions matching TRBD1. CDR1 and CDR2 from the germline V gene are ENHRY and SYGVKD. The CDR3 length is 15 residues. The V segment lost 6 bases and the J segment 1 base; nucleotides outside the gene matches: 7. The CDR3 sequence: CAIRAPGTGQETQYF. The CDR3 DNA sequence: TGTGCCATCAGAGCACCCGGGACAGGCCAAGAGACCCAGTACTTC.

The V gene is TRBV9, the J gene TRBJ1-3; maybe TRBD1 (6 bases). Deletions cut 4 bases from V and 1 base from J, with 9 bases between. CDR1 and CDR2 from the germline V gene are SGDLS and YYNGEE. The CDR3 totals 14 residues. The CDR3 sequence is CASSTQGSGNTIYF. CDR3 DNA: TGTGCCAGCAGCACACAGGGTTCTGGAAACACCATATATTTT.

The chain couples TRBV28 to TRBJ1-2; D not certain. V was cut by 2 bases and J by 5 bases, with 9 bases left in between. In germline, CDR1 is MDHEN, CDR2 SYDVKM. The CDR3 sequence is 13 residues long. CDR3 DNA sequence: TGTGCCAGCAGTTTAGTGGGGAGATATGGCTACACCTTC. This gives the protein CASSLVGRYGYTF.